A selection of T cell receptor beta chains follows, all from one sample in a study of vaccination effects on CD4 cells after COVID-19. No cognate antigen is known for these TCRs. Method: immunoSEQ multiplex PCR; TCRdb's copy keeps in-frame clones and lacks some. Counted here are 55,000 to 65,000 clones, roughly 79% occurring once; the ten biggest clones make up about 2.5%. Sequenced material: CD4+ T cells from PBMCs cultured with HCoV-229E spike peptides, taken before COVID-19 vaccination. The receptors stem from a human donor who received a COVID-19 vaccine. Both conserved end residues are part of each CDR3. A D gene is named only where the DNA matches it firmly. The size of a clone is reported for some rows only, either as once, few or many, or as a class for expanded clones.

>few|TRBJ2-1|TRBV19|13|.
TGTGCCAGTAGTATATTGCAGGGGAATGAGCAGTTCTTC
CASSILQGNEQFF
>.|TRBJ2-1|TRBV20-1|11|.
TGCAGTGCTCAGGGTTACAATGAGCAGTTCTTC
CSAQGYNEQFF
>.|TRBJ2-2|TRBV7-6|17|.
TGTGCCAGCAGCTTAGCGCAAGGGGGGACGAACACCGGGGAGCTGTTTTTT
CASSLAQGGTNTGELFF
>.|TRBJ1-1|TRBV11-2|14|.
TGTGCCAGCAGCTTAAGGGGGGAGGGCACTGAAGCTTTCTTT
CASSLRGEGTEAFF
>few|TRBJ2-3|TRBV2|15|TRBD1
TGTGCCAGCAGTAAGGACAGGAACAGGATAGATACGCAGTATTTT
CASSKDRNRIDTQYF
>few|TRBJ2-3|TRBV5-1|14|TRBD2
TGCGCCAGCAGTGCGGGGGGATACACAGATACGCAGTATTTT
CASSAGGYTDTQYF
>.|TRBJ1-2|TRBV27|15|.
TGTGCCAGCAGTTTAATTTTCAACCCTAACTATGGCTACACCTTC
CASSLIFNPNYGYTF
>.|TRBJ2-1|TRBV4-1|16|TRBD2
TGCGCCAGCAGCCATCCTCCGGGCGGGGGTATTGGCAATCAGTTCTTC
CASSHPPGGGIGNQFF
>.|TRBJ2-2|TRBV10-1|13|.
TGCGCCAGCAGTGAGGTCCGTGGGGGGGAGCTGTTTTTT
CASSEVRGGELFF
>few|TRBJ2-2|TRBV30|13|.
TGTGCCTGGAACAGGCTCCGAACCGGGGAGCTGTTTTTT
CAWNRLRTGELFF
>.|TRBJ2-3|TRBV19|17|TRBD2
TGTGCCAGTAGTAGCGGACTAGCGGGGGTGGACACAGATACGCAGTATTTT
CASSSGLAGVDTDTQYF
>.|TRBJ1-5|TRBV28|14|.
TGTGCCAGCAAGGGAAGGGCTAGCAATCAGCCCCAGCATTTT
CASKGRASNQPQHF
>.|TRBJ1-6|TRBV30|13|.
TGTGCCTGGAGACTGCAGGGGAATTCACCCCTCCACTTT
CAWRLQGNSPLHF
>.|TRBJ2-5|TRBV7-2|15|.
TGTGCCAGCAGCTTAGGAGTTCAGAGACAAGAGACCCAGTACTTC
CASSLGVQRQETQYF
>.|TRBJ1-1|TRBV7-8|16|TRBD1
TGTGCCAGCAAAATCGGGACAGGGGGACTGAACACTGAAGCTTTCTTT
CASKIGTGGLNTEAFF
>.|TRBJ2-5|TRBV6-1|16|TRBD2
TGTGCCAGCAGTGCCCGTAGCGGGGGGCCTCAAGAGACCCAGTACTTC
CASSARSGGPQETQYF
>.|TRBJ2-3|TRBV24-1|15|.
TGTGCCACCAGTGGTCGGAACACGCTCACAGATACGCAGTATTTT
CATSGRNTLTDTQYF
>.|TRBJ2-1|TRBV7-9|13|.
TGTGCCAGCAGCTTGCCGGGACAAACCGAGCAGTTCTTC
CASSLPGQTEQFF
>.|TRBJ2-2|TRBV5-1|20|.
TGCGCCAGCAGCTTGTCTTCGCGCGGGACCCTAAAAAGTCTTACCGGGGAGCTGTTTTTT
CASSLSSRGTLKSLTGELFF
>.|TRBJ2-3|TRBV10-2|13|TRBD1
TGCGCCAGCAGGGACAGGGGGTCAGATACGCAGTATTTT
CASRDRGSDTQYF
>few|TRBJ1-1|TRBV5-8|15|.
TGTGCCAGCCCGGGGCCGCCGGGGGGGAACACTGAAGCTTTCTTT
CASPGPPGGNTEAFF
>.|TRBJ1-3|TRBV6-1|16|.
TGTGCCAGCAGTGAACACACGTCCGGCTCTGGAAACACCATATATTTT
CASSEHTSGSGNTIYF
>.|TRBJ1-4|TRBV24-1|15|TRBD1
TGTGCCACCAGTGATCCCGGGACAGATGGTGAAAAACTGTTTTTT
CATSDPGTDGEKLFF
>.|TRBJ2-5|TRBV12-3/TRBV12-4|13|.
TGTGCCAGCAGTTTCCAGCCGGGGGAGACCCAGTACTTC
CASSFQPGETQYF
>.|TRBJ1-1|TRBV5-5|14|.
TGTGCCAGCAGTCCGCGACTGATGAACACTGAAGCTTTCTTT
CASSPRLMNTEAFF
>.|TRBJ2-6|TRBV7-2|16|.
TGTGCCAGCAGTATCAACAGCCGCTCTGGGGCCAACGTCCTGACTTTC
CASSINSRSGANVLTF
>.|TRBJ1-1|TRBV14|14|.
TGTGCCAGCAGCCAACTCACACGGGGGGTTGGGGCTTTCTTT
CASSQLTRGVGAFF
>.|TRBJ2-2|TRBV7-6|17|.
TGTGCCAGCAGCTTAATCGTTACTAGCCTAAACACCGGGGAGCTGTTTTTT
CASSLIVTSLNTGELFF
>.|TRBJ2-6|TRBV7-3|15|.
TGTGCCAGCAGCCGCGACTCGGGGGGGGCCAACGTCCTGACTTTC
CASSRDSGGANVLTF
>.|TRBJ2-4|TRBV6-6|14|.
TGTGCCAGCAACTGGGGCCGTGGGGAAAACATTCAGTACTTC
CASNWGRGENIQYF
>.|TRBJ1-2|TRBV2|13|TRBD1
TGTGCCAGCAGTGAAGCGGGACAGTATGGCTACACCTTC
CASSEAGQYGYTF
>once|TRBJ1-2|TRBV9|15|.
TGTGCCAGCAGCGTAGGCTTTGGCGGCAACTATGGCTACACCTTC
CASSVGFGGNYGYTF
>once|TRBJ1-1|TRBV6-4|14|.
TGTGCCAGCAGTGTTAACGGGGCTGGCACTGAAGCTTTCTTT
CASSVNGAGTEAFF
>.|TRBJ1-1|TRBV6-5|12|.
TGTGCCAGCCGGTTTCCGAACACTGAAGCTTTCTTT
CASRFPNTEAFF
>.|TRBJ1-6|TRBV6-4|13|.
TGTGCCAGCAGTCCCCACCTCAATTCACCCCTCCACTTT
CASSPHLNSPLHF
>.|TRBJ1-2|TRBV19|13|TRBD1
TGTGCCAGTAGTATGGGGACAGGTTATGGCTACACCTTC
CASSMGTGYGYTF
>.|TRBJ1-1|TRBV6-5|15|.
TGTGCCAGCAGAGGGTTCCAGAGAGGGACCACTGAAGCTTTCTTT
CASRGFQRGTTEAFF
>.|TRBJ2-1|TRBV2|14|.
TGTGCCAGCGGACCGGGGAGCTCCTACAATGAGCAGTTCTTC
CASGPGSSYNEQFF
>.|TRBJ1-2|TRBV12-3/TRBV12-4|11|.
TGTGCCAGCAGTCAACCGGGGGGCTACACCTTC
CASSQPGGYTF